These 15 T cell receptor beta chains were sequenced from one sample in a study of CD8+CD57+ T cells in acquired aplastic anemia. Profiling that covered TCR beta VDJ and CDR3 relied on genomic DNA as its template. TCRdb re-called the reads with MiXCR, one entry per CDR3 protein. The sample includes around 51,000 distinct CDR3 sequences, about 78% of them seen just once. Sample: sorted CD4+, CD8+, or CD8+CD57+ T cells (not recorded which) from PBMCs. These receptors all come from a human donor in good health, serving as a control.

The chain recombines TRBV20-1 with TRBJ1-2; TRBD1 matches at 7 bases. There are 15 residues in the CDR3. V was pared by 3 bases and J by 0 bases, with 7 bases of the junction left unmatched. Germline V gene lookup returns CDR1 DFQATT and CDR2 SNEGSKA (reference sequence). The CDR3 region is CSASELGTANYGYTF. The CDR3 region has the DNA TGCAGTGCTAGTGAGTTAGGGACAGCTAACTATGGCTACACCTTC.

The rearrangement links TRBV2 to TRBJ2-5, with a possible D match to TRBD1 (6 bases). CDR1 and CDR2 from the germline V gene are SNHLY and FYNNEI. V lost 7 bases and J lost 4, with 13 bases in between. The CDR3 has 13 amino acids. CDR3 loop: CASTLQGSETQYF. CDR3 nucleotide sequence: TGTGCCAGCACGTTACAGGGTTCAGAGACCCAGTACTTC.

This clonotype appeared a few times. J is TRBJ1-1 and V is TRBV29-1, with a tentative D call TRBD1 (5 bases). CDR1 SQVTM and CDR2 ANQGSEA come from the germline V gene. The CDR3 spans 13 residues. The V and J ends lost 2 bases and 0 bases respectively, with 7 bases between them. CDR3 sequence (DNA): TGCAGCGTTGAACGGGACTTGAACACTGAAGCTTTCTTT. Amino acid sequence: CSVERDLNTEAFF.

The V call is TRBV2, the J call TRBJ2-7; D remains ambiguous. Germline V CDR1 and CDR2: SNHLY, FYNNEI. With 5 bases removed from V and 3 bases from J, the gap between germline ends came to 14 bases. CDR3 size: 14 residues. For the CDR3, the DNA is TGTGCCAGCAGTTCGTACCTCGGATACTACGAGCAGTACTTC. Amino acid sequence: CASSSYLGYYEQYF. The entire variable domain, with the rest obtained from reference TRBV2 and TRBJ2-7, is as follows: EPEVTQTPSHQVTQMGQEVILRCVPISNHLYFYWYRQILGQKVEFLVSFYNNEISEKSEIFDDQFSVERPDGSNFTLKIRSTKLEDSAMYFCASSSYLGYYEQYFGPGTRLTVT.

This rearrangement joins TRBV19 to TRBJ1-1; D remains unclear. The CDR3 has 13 amino acids. Trimming took off 5 bases at V and 1 base at J, with 8 bases between the two ends. Germline CDR1 LNHDA, CDR2 SQIVND (reference sequence). The DNA of the CDR3 is TGTGCCAGTAGTGCGGACGGGAACACTGAAGCTTTCTTT. Its protein product is CASSADGNTEAFF.

This clonotype showed up many times. The J gene is TRBJ2-4, the V gene TRBV11-2; the D gene is possibly TRBD2 (5 bases). Germline V gene data show CDR1 as SGHAT and CDR2 as FQNNGV. The V end lost 8 bases, the J end lost 1 base, and 15 bases lay between the germline ends. This CDR3 spans 15 amino acids. The CDR3 coding sequence is TGTGCCAGCGCCTTAGAGGGTTGGGCCAAAAACATTCAGTACTTC. It specifies CASALEGWAKNIQYF.

The table lists this clonotype with many counts. The CDR3 reads CASSLAGAAGVTDTQYF. The CDR3 DNA is TGTGCCAGCAGCTTAGCGGGGGCAGCGGGGGTCACAGATACGCAGTATTTT. This rearrangement joins TRBV7-2 to TRBJ2-3; TRBD2 aligns across 8 bases. From germline, CDR1 is SGHTA and CDR2 FQGNSA. Trimming at V came to 0 bases and at J to 2 bases, leaving 7 bases not matched to a gene. The CDR3 is made up of 17 amino acids.

This sequence joins TRBV9 and TRBJ1-6, with D perhaps matching TRBD1 (6 bases). Per the germline V gene, CDR1 is SGDLS and CDR2 is YYNGEE. The CDR3 is 16 amino acids. Trimming took 4 bases from V and 6 from J, leaving 17 bases between them. The DNA of the CDR3 is TGTGCCAGCAGCTTCTACGACAGGATCGGTAATTCACCCCTCCACTTT. Translating it yields CASSFYDRIGNSPLHF.

This clonotype was detected many times. This chain uses TRBV19 with TRBJ1-1, with D perhaps TRBD1 (5 bases). CDR3 length: 14 amino acids. V was cut by 3 bases and J by 1 base, with 9 bases left in between. Germline assignment: CDR1 LNHDA and CDR2 SQIVND (reference sequence). CDR3: CASSILTENTEAFF. DNA of the CDR3: TGTGCCAGTAGTATTTTGACAGAGAACACTGAAGCTTTCTTT.

The rearrangement links TRBV15 to TRBJ2-5; 9 bases agree with TRBD1. CDR1 and CDR2 from the germline V gene are LNHNV and YYDKDF (reference sequence). The CDR3 runs to 15 residues. J gave up 5 bases and V 2 bases, and 6 bases lay outside the gene matches. DNA for the CDR3: TGTGCCACCAGCAGAAGTCACAGGGGGCGGGAGACCCAGTACTTC. The encoded protein is CATSRSHRGRETQYF.

This clonotype was counted a few times. The chain carries TRBV25-1 and TRBJ2-7, with 10 bases matching TRBD2. Looked up from germline, CDR1 is MGHDK and CDR2 is SYGVNS. V lost 8 bases and J lost 2; bases outside the gene matches: 0. The CDR3 runs 12 residues. This CDR3 is CASGTSAYEQYF. CDR3 DNA: TGTGCCAGCGGGACTAGCGCCTACGAGCAGTACTTC.

The chain joins TRBV19 to TRBJ1-6, with D maybe TRBD1 (5 bases). Germline-derived CDR1 and CDR2 are LNHDA and SQIVND (reference sequence). Between the trimmed V and J ends, which lost 9 bases and 12 bases, there was a span of 6 bases. The CDR3 loop spans 9 amino acids. The CDR3 DNA follows: TGTGCCAGCGGGGGACCCCTCCACTTT. As protein: CASGGPLHF.

The rearrangement uses TRBV24-1 and TRBJ1-2; no firm D call. This CDR3 is 14 amino acids long. V was shortened by 2 bases and J by 5 bases, with 11 bases between the two germline ends. In germline, CDR1 is KGHDR, CDR2 SFDVKD. CDR3 region: CATSDSGRMYGYTF. For the CDR3, the DNA is TGTGCCACCAGTGATTCCGGACGGATGTATGGCTACACCTTC.

This clonotype has only a few counts. The rearrangement links TRBV29-1 to TRBJ2-7; D gene unclear. The length of the CDR3 is 12 residues. V lost 7 bases and J lost 0, with 10 bases in between. Germline loops: CDR1 SQVTM, CDR2 ANQGSEA. The CDR3 here is CSGGYSSYEQYF. CDR3 nucleotides: TGCAGCGGGGGATATAGCTCCTACGAGCAGTACTTC.

CDR3 nucleotide sequence: TGTGCCAGTAGTATAGTAGGGGCAGCCTCTGAAGCTTTCTTT. Its protein is CASSIVGAASEAFF. This chain joins TRBV19 and TRBJ1-1; tentatively, D is TRBD1 (5 bases). The V and J ends lost 1 base and 6 bases respectively, with 12 bases between them. The CDR3 is 14 amino acids. The germline CDR1 and CDR2 sequences are LNHDA and SQIVND (reference sequence). The whole variable domain, filled in from reference TRBV19 and TRBJ1-1, reads DGGITQSPKYLFRKEGQNVTLSCEQNLNHDAMYWYRQDPGQGLRLIYYSQIVNDFQKGDIAEGYSVSREKKESFPLTVTSAQKNPTAFYLCASSIVGAASEAFFGQGTRLTVV.